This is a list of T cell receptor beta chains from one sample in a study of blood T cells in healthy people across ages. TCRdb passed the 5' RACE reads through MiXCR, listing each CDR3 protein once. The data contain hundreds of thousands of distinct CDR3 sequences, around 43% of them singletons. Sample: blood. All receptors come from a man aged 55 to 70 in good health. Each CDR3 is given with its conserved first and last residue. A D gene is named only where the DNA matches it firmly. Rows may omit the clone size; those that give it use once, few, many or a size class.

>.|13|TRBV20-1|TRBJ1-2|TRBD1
TGCAGTGCTAGACTAGGACAGGGAAGGGCGGACACCTTC
CSARLGQGRADTF
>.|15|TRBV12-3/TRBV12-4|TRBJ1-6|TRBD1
TGTGCCAGCAGTCCGTTACAGGGGGCGTATTCACCCCTCCACTTT
CASSPLQGAYSPLHF
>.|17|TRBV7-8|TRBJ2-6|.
TGTGCCAGCAGCCCCAGACAGGACCTCTCTGGGGCCAACGTCCTGACTTTC
CASSPRQDLSGANVLTF
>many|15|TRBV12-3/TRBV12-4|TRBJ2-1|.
TGTGCCAGCAGTTTCGCCAGGGCTCGGGACAATGAGCAGTTCTTC
CASSFARARDNEQFF
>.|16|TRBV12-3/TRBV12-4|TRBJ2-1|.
TGTGCCAGCAGCCGAAAACAGGGGTGGACTAACGATGAGCAGTTCTTC
CASSRKQGWTNDEQFF
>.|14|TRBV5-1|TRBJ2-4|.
TGCGCCAGCAGCCCGACAGCCTCCTTGGACATTCAGTACTTC
CASSPTASLDIQYF
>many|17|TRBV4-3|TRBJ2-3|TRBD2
TGCGCCAGCAGCCATGACGGACTAGCAGATTTTACAGATACGCAGTATTTT
CASSHDGLADFTDTQYF
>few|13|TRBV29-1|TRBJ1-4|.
TGCAGCGTTGTTACGGGGGCCGGGGAAAAACTGTTTTTT
CSVVTGAGEKLFF
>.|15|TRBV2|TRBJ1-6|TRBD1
TGTGCCAGCAGACCCGGGACAGGGTTTAATTCGCCCCTCCACTTT
CASRPGTGFNSPLHF
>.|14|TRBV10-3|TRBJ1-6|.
TGTGCCACGCGGGGGAGCCTGACTGATTCACCCCTCCACTTT
CATRGSLTDSPLHF
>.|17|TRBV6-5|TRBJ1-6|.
TGTGCCAGCAGTTATTGGGGACCCGTTGGAGATAATTCACCCCTCCACTTT
CASSYWGPVGDNSPLHF
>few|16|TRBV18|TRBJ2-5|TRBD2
TGTGCCAGCTCACCAGAAGCTAGCGGGGGATCGGGAGAGCAGTACTTC
CASSPEASGGSGEQYF
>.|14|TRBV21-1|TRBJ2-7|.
TGTGCCAGCAGCAGATCGGGTGTTACCTACGAGCAGTACTTC
CASSRSGVTYEQYF
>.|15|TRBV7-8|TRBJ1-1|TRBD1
TGTGCCAGCAGCGCTCGGGGACAGGGGTTAACTGAAGCTTTCTTT
CASSARGQGLTEAFF
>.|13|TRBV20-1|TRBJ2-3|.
TGCAGTGCTAGAGAGAGTTCGGCAGATACGCAGTATTTT
CSARESSADTQYF
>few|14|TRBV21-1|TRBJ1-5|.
TGTGCCAGCGGCAGGGGAAATAGCAATCAGCCCCAGCATTTT
CASGRGNSNQPQHF
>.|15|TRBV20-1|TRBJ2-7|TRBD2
TGCAGTGCTAGAGATAGTGCTAGCGGGGCGGGCGAGCAGTACTTC
CSARDSASGAGEQYF
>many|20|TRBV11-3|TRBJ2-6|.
TGTGCCAGCAGCTTAAGGTCTCTGGAAGCTGGAAGCTCTGGGGCCAACGTCCTGACTTTC
CASSLRSLEAGSSGANVLTF
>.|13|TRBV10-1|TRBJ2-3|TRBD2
TGCGCCTGCCAAGCGGGAGGCACAGATACGCAGTATTTT
CACQAGGTDTQYF
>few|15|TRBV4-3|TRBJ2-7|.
TGCGCCAGCAGCCAGGGGGACGTGCAGGGGTACGAGCAGTACTTC
CASSQGDVQGYEQYF
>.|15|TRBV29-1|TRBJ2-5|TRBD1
TGCAGCGTTGATAATGGAAAAGGGGGCGCAGAGACCCAGTACTTC
CSVDNGKGGAETQYF
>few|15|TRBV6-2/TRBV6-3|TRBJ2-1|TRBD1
TGTGCCAGCAGCCCCAACAGGGGGATGTACAATGAGCAGTTCTTC
CASSPNRGMYNEQFF
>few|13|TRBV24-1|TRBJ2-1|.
TGTGCCACTGGGCAGGGGATGCACAATGAGCAGTTCTTC
CATGQGMHNEQFF
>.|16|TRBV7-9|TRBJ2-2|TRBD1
TGTGCCAGCAGCAGCCTGGACAGGGGTGGTACCGGGGAGCTGTTTTTT
CASSSLDRGGTGELFF
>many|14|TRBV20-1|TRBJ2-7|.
TGCAGTGCTGCACCTGGGGCCAACTCCTACGAGCAGTACTTC
CSAAPGANSYEQYF
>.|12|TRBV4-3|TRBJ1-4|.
TGCGCCAGCGGAAGGGAGTTTGGGAAACTGTTTTTT
CASGREFGKLFF
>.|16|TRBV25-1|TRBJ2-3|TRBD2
TGTGCCACCAGCAATAGCGGGGGGGCCGGGATAGATACGCAGTATTTT
CATSNSGGAGIDTQYF
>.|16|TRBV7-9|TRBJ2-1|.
TGTGCCAGCAGCTTAGTTATAGGGGGGTCCTACAATGAGCAGTTCTTC
CASSLVIGGSYNEQFF
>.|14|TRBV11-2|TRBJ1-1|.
TGTGCCAGCAGCTTCCTGGACGGGAACACTGAAGCTTTCTTT
CASSFLDGNTEAFF
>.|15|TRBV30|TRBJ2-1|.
TGTGCCTGGAGTGTAGGGACTCCGATATACAATGAGCAGTTCTTC
CAWSVGTPIYNEQFF
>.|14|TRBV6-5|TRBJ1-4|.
TGTGCCAGCAGTTACAGGGTTTTTAATGAAAAACTGTTTTTT
CASSYRVFNEKLFF
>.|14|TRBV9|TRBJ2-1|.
TGTGCCAGCAGCGTCGGGTCCAACTACAATGAGCAGTTCTTC
CASSVGSNYNEQFF
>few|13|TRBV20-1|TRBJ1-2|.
TGCAGCGCGACCCAAGGGCTAGGCTATGGCTACACCTTC
CSATQGLGYGYTF
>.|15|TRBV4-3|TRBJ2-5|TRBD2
TGCGCCAGCAGCCGAAGAGCGGGGGCCCCGGAGACCCAGTACTTC
CASSRRAGAPETQYF
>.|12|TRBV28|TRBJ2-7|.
TGTGCCAGCCCGGGGACGACCTACGAGCAGTACTTC
CASPGTTYEQYF
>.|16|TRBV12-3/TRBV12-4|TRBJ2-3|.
TGTGCCACCAGTCAGGCCCGCCAGGGCCTGGAGGATACGCAGTATTTT
CATSQARQGLEDTQYF
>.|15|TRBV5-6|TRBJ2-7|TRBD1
TGTGCCAGCAGCTCCGACAGGGGGTGGTTTGACGAGCAGTACTTC
CASSSDRGWFDEQYF
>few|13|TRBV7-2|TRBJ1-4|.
TGTGCCAGCAGCCCCATGCCATCCGGTAAACTGTTTTTT
CASSPMPSGKLFF
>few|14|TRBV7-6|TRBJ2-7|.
TGTGCCAGCAGCACAAGGGGGGCAGGGAACGAGCAGTACTTC
CASSTRGAGNEQYF
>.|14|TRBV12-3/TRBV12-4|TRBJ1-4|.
TGTGCCAGCAGTTTAGCGCCTGATTTGGGGGAACTGTTTTTT
CASSLAPDLGELFF
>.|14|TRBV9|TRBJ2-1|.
TGTGCCAGCAGCGTAGGTAGCACCAACAATGAGCAGTTCTTC
CASSVGSTNNEQFF
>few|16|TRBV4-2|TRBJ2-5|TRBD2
TGTGCCAGCAGCCAAGATCGGGGGGGGCGGGAGGAGACCCAGTACTTC
CASSQDRGGREETQYF
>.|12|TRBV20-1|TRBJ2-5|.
TGCAGTGCCCCGGGATGGGGAGAGACCCAGTACTTC
CSAPGWGETQYF
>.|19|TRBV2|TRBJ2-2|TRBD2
TGTGCCAGCAGTGAAAGGGCTAGCGGGGGCGTCAAGAACACCGGGGAGCTGTTTTTT
CASSERASGGVKNTGELFF
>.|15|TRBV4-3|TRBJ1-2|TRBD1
TGCGCCAGCAGCCAAGAAGTTGACAGGGTCTATGGCTACACCTTC
CASSQEVDRVYGYTF